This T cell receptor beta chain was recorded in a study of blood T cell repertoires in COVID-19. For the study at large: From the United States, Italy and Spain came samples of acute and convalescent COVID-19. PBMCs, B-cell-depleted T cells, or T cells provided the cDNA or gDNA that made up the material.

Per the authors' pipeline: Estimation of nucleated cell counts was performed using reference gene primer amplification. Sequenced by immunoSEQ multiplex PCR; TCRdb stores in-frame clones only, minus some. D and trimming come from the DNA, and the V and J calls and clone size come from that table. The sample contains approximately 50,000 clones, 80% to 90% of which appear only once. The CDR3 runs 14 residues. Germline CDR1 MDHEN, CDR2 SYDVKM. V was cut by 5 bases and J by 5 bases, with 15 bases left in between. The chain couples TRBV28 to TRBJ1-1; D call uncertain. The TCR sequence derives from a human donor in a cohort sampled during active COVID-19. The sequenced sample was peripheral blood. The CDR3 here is CASSPSGRGTEAFF. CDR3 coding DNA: TGTGCCAGCAGTCCGTCCGGTCGAGGGACTGAAGCTTTCTTT. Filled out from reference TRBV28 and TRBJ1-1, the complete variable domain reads DVKVTQSSRYLVKRTGEKVFLECVQDMDHENMFWYRQDPGLGLRLIYFSYDVKMKEKGDIPEGYSVSREKKERFSLILESASTNQTSMYLCASSPSGRGTEAFFGQGTRLTVV.